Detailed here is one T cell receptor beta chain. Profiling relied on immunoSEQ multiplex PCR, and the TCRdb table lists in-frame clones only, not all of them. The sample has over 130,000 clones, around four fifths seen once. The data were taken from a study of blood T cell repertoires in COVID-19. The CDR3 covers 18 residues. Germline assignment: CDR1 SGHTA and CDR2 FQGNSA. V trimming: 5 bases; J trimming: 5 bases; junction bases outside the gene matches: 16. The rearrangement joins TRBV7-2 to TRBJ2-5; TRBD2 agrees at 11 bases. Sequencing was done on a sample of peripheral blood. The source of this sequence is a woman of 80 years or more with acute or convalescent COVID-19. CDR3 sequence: CASSRSRLAGKYRETQYF. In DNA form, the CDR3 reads TGTGCCAGCAGCCGCAGTCGACTAGCGGGAAAATATAGGGAGACCCAGTACTTC.